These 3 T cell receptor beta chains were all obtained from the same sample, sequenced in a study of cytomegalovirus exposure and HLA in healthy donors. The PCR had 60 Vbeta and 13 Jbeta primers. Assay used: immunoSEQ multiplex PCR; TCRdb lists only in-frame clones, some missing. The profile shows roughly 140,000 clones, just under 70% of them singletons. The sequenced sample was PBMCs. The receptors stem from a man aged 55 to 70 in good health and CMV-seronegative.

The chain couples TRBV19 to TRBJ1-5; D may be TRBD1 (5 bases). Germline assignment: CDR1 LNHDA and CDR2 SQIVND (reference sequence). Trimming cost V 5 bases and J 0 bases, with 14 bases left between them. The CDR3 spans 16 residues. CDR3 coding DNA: TGTGCCAGTAGTCGTCGACAGACAGATAGCAATCAGCCCCAGCATTTT. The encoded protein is CASSRRQTDSNQPQHF.

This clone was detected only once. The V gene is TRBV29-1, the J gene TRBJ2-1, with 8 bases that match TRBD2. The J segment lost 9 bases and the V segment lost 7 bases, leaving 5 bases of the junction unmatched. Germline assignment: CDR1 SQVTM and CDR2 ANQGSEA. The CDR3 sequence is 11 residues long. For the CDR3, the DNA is TGCAGCGGCGGACTAGCCACTGAGCAGTTCTTC. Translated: CSGGLATEQFF.

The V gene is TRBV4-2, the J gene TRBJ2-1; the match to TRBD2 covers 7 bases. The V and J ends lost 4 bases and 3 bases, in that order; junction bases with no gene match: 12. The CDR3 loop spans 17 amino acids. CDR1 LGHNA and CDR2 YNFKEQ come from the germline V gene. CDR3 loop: CASSPGTITSDYNEQFF. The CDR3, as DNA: TGTGCCAGCAGCCCCGGAACCATTACTAGCGACTACAATGAGCAGTTCTTC.